What follows are 14 T cell receptor beta chains derived from one specimen sequenced in a study of T cell changes during pregnancy in multiple sclerosis. Sequencing was performed with immunoSEQ multiplex PCR; in TCRdb, only in-frame clones are kept and a portion is missing. The table shows approximately 92,000 clones, with about 92% occurring only once. The sample here was peripheral blood, taken in the first trimester of pregnancy. The receptor source for this set is a female donor with multiple sclerosis, enrolled in a pregnancy study.

The rearrangement links TRBV28 to TRBJ1-2; TRBD1 matches 11 bases. V lost 7 bases, J lost 8 bases, and 6 bases stayed unmatched. The germline V gene encodes CDR1 MDHEN and CDR2 SYDVKM. CDR3 length equals 13 residues. Here the CDR3 DNA reads TGTGCCAGCACCGGACAGGGGGCTATGGGCTACACCTTC. It specifies CASTGQGAMGYTF.

The gene calls are TRBV5-1 and TRBJ2-5, with 14 bases fitting TRBD2. The length of the CDR3 is 20 residues. Trimming took 3 bases from V and 2 from J; bases not matched to a gene: 15. Germline V gene sequence: CDR1 SGHRS, CDR2 YFSETQ. This chain's CDR3 is CASSYATYGLAGGLQETQYF. CDR3 in DNA: TGCGCCAGCAGCTACGCCACCTACGGACTAGCGGGAGGCCTACAAGAGACCCAGTACTTC.

V and J are TRBV9 and TRBJ2-5; 14 bases map to TRBD2. Looked up from germline, CDR1 is SGDLS and CDR2 is YYNGEE. The CDR3 covers 18 residues. Trimming removed 4 bases from V and 4 bases from J; junction bases left unmatched: 12. The CDR3 region has the DNA TGTGCCAGCAGCCCGAGGACTAGCGGGAGGTCCTTTCCAGAGACCCAGTACTTC. It yields the protein CASSPRTSGRSFPETQYF. The complete variable domain, with remaining parts taken from reference TRBV9 and TRBJ2-5, reads DSGVTQTPKHLITATGQRVTLRCSPRSGDLSVYWYQQSLDQGLQFLIQYYNGEERAKGNILERFSAQQFPDLHSELNLSSLELGDSALYFCASSPRTSGRSFPETQYFGPGTRLLVL.

V and J are TRBV27 and TRBJ1-5, with 7 nucleotides matching TRBD1. Trimming took 1 base from V and 4 from J; bases not matched to a gene: 4. CDR1 is MNHEY and CDR2 is SMNVEV in the germline V gene (reference sequence). This CDR3 spans 15 amino acids. CDR3 bases: TGTGCCAGCAGTTTATGGTCGACAGGGAATCAGCCCCAGCATTTT. This translates into CASSLWSTGNQPQHF.

The sample holds a few counts of this clone. The genes are TRBV2 and TRBJ2-5; 10 bases agree with TRBD2. The CDR3 runs to 15 residues. In germline, CDR1 is SNHLY, CDR2 FYNNEI. V lost 4 bases to trimming and J lost 5 bases; unmatched junction nucleotides: 7. CDR3 protein: CASSGTSGGGETQYF. The CDR3 nucleotides read TGTGCCAGCAGTGGGACTAGCGGAGGCGGGGAGACCCAGTACTTC.

The rearrangement links TRBV27 to TRBJ2-4; 10 bases line up with TRBD1. Trimming removed 4 bases from V and 0 bases from J; junction bases left unmatched: 3. The germline V gene has CDR1 MNHEY and CDR2 SMNVEV (reference sequence). CDR3 length equals 16 residues. CDR3 coding DNA: TGTGCCAGCAGTTCCGGACAGGGGGTAGCCAAAAACATTCAGTACTTC. Its protein product is CASSSGQGVAKNIQYF.

In this sample, this clone turned up once. The gene calls are TRBV29-1 and TRBJ2-1; TRBD1 aligns across 9 bases. Germline-derived CDR1 and CDR2 are SQVTM and ANQGSEA. V lost 8 bases to trimming and J lost 4 bases; unmatched junction nucleotides: 9. The CDR3 contains 14 residues. CDR3 residues: CSSSDRGGYNEQFF. For the CDR3, the DNA is TGCAGCTCCTCCGACAGGGGGGGATACAATGAGCAGTTCTTC.

The gene calls are TRBV19 and TRBJ1-2; 8 bases fit TRBD1. The CDR3 covers 14 residues. The germline V gene has CDR1 LNHDA and CDR2 SQIVND (reference sequence). Trimming at V came to 8 bases and at J to 8 bases, leaving 13 bases not matched to a gene. The CDR3 DNA sequence: TGTGCCAGTGGGAACCAGGGGGCGCTGGACGGCTACACCTTC. Its protein is CASGNQGALDGYTF.

V is TRBV7-9 and J is TRBJ2-7; 7 nucleotides agree with TRBD1. The V gene end was trimmed by 8 bases and the J gene end by 2 bases; junction bases not matched to a gene: 12. The CDR3 covers 15 residues. From germline, CDR1 is SEHNR and CDR2 FQNEAQ (reference sequence). In DNA form, the CDR3 reads TGTGCCAGCGGACCACCGTACAGGGGAGCCTACGAGCAGTACTTC. This encodes CASGPPYRGAYEQYF.

This clone was counted once. The chain uses TRBV4-3 and TRBJ2-3; D may be TRBD2 (6 bases). The V and J ends lost 1 base and 3 bases respectively, with 8 bases between them. The length of the CDR3 is 14 residues. From germline, CDR1 is LGHNA and CDR2 YSLEER. CDR3 residues: CASSQGLATDTQYF. CDR3 sequence (DNA): TGCGCCAGCAGCCAAGGGCTAGCGACAGATACGCAGTATTTT.

The rearrangement links TRBV5-1 to TRBJ2-1, with D maybe TRBD2 (8 bases). Germline values: CDR1 SGHRS, CDR2 YFSETQ. The ends were cut back, 6 bases at V and 3 bases at J, with 13 bases in the middle. The CDR3 consists of 14 residues. The CDR3 is CASTGGDSYNEQFF. The CDR3 DNA reads TGCGCCAGCACCGGGGGGGACAGCTACAATGAGCAGTTCTTC.

The V and J genes are TRBV12-5 and TRBJ2-7, with TRBD1 identical over 8 bases. Germline V gene lookup returns CDR1 LGHNT and CDR2 FRNRAP. The trim removed 2 bases at V and 1 base at J, leaving 10 bases unmatched. This CDR3 is built from 17 residues. The CDR3 sequence: CASGLIIRDRSSYEQYF. CDR3 DNA sequence: TGTGCTAGTGGTTTGATTATCCGGGACAGGTCATCCTACGAGCAGTACTTC.

The rearrangement joins TRBV19 to TRBJ2-7, with 9 bases lining up with TRBD2. Germline CDR1 reads LNHDA; CDR2 reads SQIVND (reference sequence). The CDR3 sequence is 16 residues long. The ends lost 3 bases at V and 8 bases at J; junction bases unmatched: 14. Here the CDR3 DNA reads TGTGCCAGTAGTATTTATCCGGGGCTAGCGGGACCACAGCAGTACTTC. It is translated as CASSIYPGLAGPQQYF.

A single count supports this clone. This chain joins TRBV27 and TRBJ2-7, with 9 positions matching TRBD2. The junction had 2 bases not matched to a gene; V was cut back by 2 bases and J by 3 bases. Germline lookup yields CDR1 MNHEY and CDR2 SMNVEV (reference sequence). The CDR3 sequence is 14 residues long. CDR3: CASSLAGGVYEQYF. CDR3 bases: TGTGCCAGCAGTTTAGCGGGGGGGGTCTACGAGCAGTACTTC.